This T cell receptor beta chain was found in a study of radiotherapy plus CTLA-4 blockade in lung cancer. About the research overall: In under 20% of patients, objective responses were seen; around 34% had disease control. Overall study results and limits: Response, reportedly, was best predicted by interferon-beta along with early blood T cell clone dynamics. Clones derived from tumor TCRs expanded in blood after radiotherapy plus ipilimumab.

The CDR3 runs to 15 residues. V lost 0 bases, J lost 4 bases, and 0 bases stayed unmatched. Germline V gene data show CDR1 as MRHNA and CDR2 as SNTAGT. The table came from immunoSEQ multiplex PCR; TCRdb's copy has only in-frame clones and leaves some out. The sample includes about 51,000 clones, roughly 77% of them seen just once. Each patient with chemo-refractory metastatic non-small-cell lung cancer was treated with focal radiation plus CTLA-4 blockade using ipilimumab. On this clone: Its antigen is unknown.

The clonotype comes from a human donor with non-small cell lung cancer who had a complete response to radiotherapy plus ipilimumab. The J gene is TRBJ2-3, the V gene TRBV6-4, with TRBD2 identical over 11 bases. Material: peripheral blood, obtained from a patient treated with radiotherapy plus ipilimumab. The DNA of the CDR3 is TGTGCCAGCAGTGACTCTAGCGGGGGGGCAGATACGCAGTATTTT. It is translated as CASSDSSGGADTQYF.